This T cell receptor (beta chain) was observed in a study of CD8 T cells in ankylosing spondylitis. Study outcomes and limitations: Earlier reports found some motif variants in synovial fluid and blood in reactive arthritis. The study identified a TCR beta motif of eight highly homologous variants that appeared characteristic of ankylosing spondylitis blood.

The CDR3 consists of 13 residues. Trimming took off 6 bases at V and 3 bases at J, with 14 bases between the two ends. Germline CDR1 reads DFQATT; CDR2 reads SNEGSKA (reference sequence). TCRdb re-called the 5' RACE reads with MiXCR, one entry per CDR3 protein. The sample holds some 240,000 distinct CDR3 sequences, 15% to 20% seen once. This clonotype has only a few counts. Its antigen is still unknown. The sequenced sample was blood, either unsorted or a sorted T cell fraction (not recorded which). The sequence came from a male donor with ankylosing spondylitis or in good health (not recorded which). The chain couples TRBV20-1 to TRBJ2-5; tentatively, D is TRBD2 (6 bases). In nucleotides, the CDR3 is TGCAGTGCCCACGGGAGTTGGGAAGAGACCCAGTACTTC. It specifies CSAHGSWEETQYF.